These T cell receptor beta chains were read from a single sample in a study of CD8+ T cells in alopecia areata. Here immunoSEQ multiplex PCR was the method, and the copy in TCRdb shows in-frame clones only, minus some. The sample contains 100,000 to 150,000 clones, about 50% of which appear only once. The sequencing sample was made of NKG2D-low CD8+ T cells sorted from blood. These receptors were collected from a human donor with alopecia areata. The CDR3 runs from the conserved cysteine through the conserved F or W. The order of the fields is J gene, clone size, D gene, V gene, CDR3 DNA, CDR3 protein. A D gene is named only where the DNA matches it firmly. Clone size is not always given. Where it is, it says once, few, many or a class for expanded clones.

J: TRBJ1-1; size: few; D: -; V: TRBV27; DNA: TGTGCCAGCAGTTTCGGGGGTCGCACTGAAGCTTTCTTT; CDR3: CASSFGGRTEAFF
J: TRBJ2-7; size: -; D: TRBD2; V: TRBV27; DNA: TGTGCCAGCAGTTGGGAGGCGGGAGGGTCCTACGAGCAGTACTTC; CDR3: CASSWEAGGSYEQYF
J: TRBJ1-4; size: few; D: TRBD1; V: TRBV28; DNA: TGTGCCAGCAGCGTTGGACAGGGAGGGGAAAAACTGTTTTTT; CDR3: CASSVGQGGEKLFF
J: TRBJ2-1; size: few; D: -; V: TRBV29-1; DNA: TGCAGCGGGGGCCTGGATGAGCAGTTCTTC; CDR3: CSGGLDEQFF
J: TRBJ2-7; size: -; D: -; V: TRBV29-1; DNA: TGCAGCGTTGAAGATCCTGAGACACCACCCTACGAGCAGTACTTC; CDR3: CSVEDPETPPYEQYF
J: TRBJ2-1; size: few; D: -; V: TRBV29-1; DNA: TGCAGCGTTCCGGGAAGCTCCTACAATGAGCAGTTCTTC; CDR3: CSVPGSSYNEQFF
J: TRBJ1-1; size: -; D: -; V: TRBV30; DNA: TGTGCCTGGAGTGGAACCGGGCCGCGGAACACTGAAGCTTTCTTT; CDR3: CAWSGTGPRNTEAFF
J: TRBJ2-1; size: -; D: -; V: TRBV5-1; DNA: TGCGCCAGCAGATTGGGGTACAATGAGCAGTTCTTC; CDR3: CASRLGYNEQFF
J: TRBJ2-3; size: -; D: -; V: TRBV29-1; DNA: TGCAGCGTTGAAGGTCCACCCGGGGACCCATCTAGCACAGATACGCAGTATTTT; CDR3: CSVEGPPGDPSSTDTQYF
J: TRBJ2-7; size: -; D: TRBD1; V: TRBV29-1; DNA: TGCAGCGTTGAGGGGACAGGGTACGAGCAGTACTTC; CDR3: CSVEGTGYEQYF
J: TRBJ1-1; size: -; D: -; V: TRBV7-9; DNA: TGTGCCAGCAGCTTAGGGCGGGGGGACTACACTGAAGCTTTCTTT; CDR3: CASSLGRGDYTEAFF
J: TRBJ1-5; size: -; D: -; V: TRBV30; DNA: TGTGCCTGGAGTGATCCCTACTTAAATCAGCCCCAGCATTTT; CDR3: CAWSDPYLNQPQHF
J: TRBJ2-3; size: -; D: TRBD2; V: TRBV9; DNA: TGTGCCAGCAGCGTTCTAGCGGGGGCATTGTATACGCAGTATTTT; CDR3: CASSVLAGALYTQYF
J: TRBJ2-5; size: few; D: -; V: TRBV5-6; DNA: TGTGCCAGCAACCCCGGATTACAGCATCAAGAGACCCAGTACTTC; CDR3: CASNPGLQHQETQYF
J: TRBJ2-6; size: -; D: -; V: TRBV15; DNA: TGTGCCACCAGCAGAGCCTCGGCCAACGTCCTGACTTTC; CDR3: CATSRASANVLTF
J: TRBJ2-5; size: -; D: TRBD2; V: TRBV30; DNA: TGTGCCTGGAACCGAAGAGTGGCTAGCGGACAAGAGACCCAGTACTTC; CDR3: CAWNRRVASGQETQYF
J: TRBJ2-3; size: -; D: -; V: TRBV2; DNA: TGTGCCAGCGGGAGGCTACTCACAGATACGCAGTATTTT; CDR3: CASGRLLTDTQYF
J: TRBJ1-2; size: -; D: TRBD1; V: TRBV30; DNA: TGTGCCTGTCACAGGACAGGTCTTGCGGGCTACACCTTC; CDR3: CACHRTGLAGYTF
J: TRBJ2-5; size: -; D: -; V: TRBV5-1; DNA: TGCGCCAGCAGCTTGGCCGAAGAGATAGAGACCCAGTACTTC; CDR3: CASSLAEEIETQYF